This T cell receptor beta chain is from a study of tissue T cells after allogeneic stem cell transplantation (dated by TCRdb to 2022 to 2024). Looking at the study overall: When multiple samples of a tissue existed, pathologist review of H&E sections prioritized samples with histologically apparent lymphocytes for sequencing. The human part of the study was a prospective observational study with no blinding and no randomization. Using research autopsies of patients with and without GVHD, plus mouse models of GVHD, the study profiled TCR beta repertoires across many tissues.

The method behind the library was the immunoSEQ multiplex PCR assay. Adaptive Biotechnologies performed TCRbeta CDR3 sequencing at survey depth and reported CDR3 sequences, V/J genes, productive frequency, and template counts. TCR beta CDR3 regions were amplified from genomic DNA instead of RNA. The source study handled its data this way. Jensen-Shannon divergence was used to quantify pairwise repertoire overlap between tissues, with a value of 1 meaning complete divergence and a value of 0 meaning identical repertoires. Tissues were clustered by single-linkage agglomerative hierarchical clustering of pairwise JSD values and displayed as dendrograms. GLIPH2 was run on all patient samples with simulation_depth 1000, kmer_min_depth 3 and cdr3_length_cutoff 8, and groups with more than two unique CDR3s were retained. A standardized tissue-overlap score extrapolated Jaccard GLIPH-group overlap across patients to a standard repertoire size of 1000 clones. To look at how diversity was associated with clinical or experimental variables, linear mixed-effect models were used, with tissue treated as a fixed effect and individual treated as a random effect. This is the immuneACCESS table as TCRdb keeps it, with only in-frame sequences that have V and J called. A part of the clones is gone; compared with another copy, unresolved V genes explain less than half, and the rest is unexplained. From that table come the V and J calls and clone size; the DNA was used to work out D and trimming. The sample contains more than 6,500 clones, under 75% of them found a single time. More than 20% of the sample is in the top ten clones.

What the authors observed across the whole study: The study did not determine which tissue TCRs were alloreactive or antigen-specific, and some clones might have been persisting host cells. The patient cohort was small and varied clinically, and sampling depth was recognized as a limitation. Only a few T cell clones appeared in more than one patient, yet motif-based clustering showed tissue-specific repertoire signatures that were shared between patients. Within patients, how anatomically similar the tissues were was a key factor in shaping TCR repertoire composition, regardless of disease or transplant status. Blood samples were not available from the non-GVHD comparator patients. Blood and spleen T cells captured only a limited portion of the TCR repertoire detected in tissues, in both patients and mice.

Reading the label with the study, this specimen's time point is: human tissue collected at research (rapid) autopsy. Three non-HCT comparator patients with other cancers, who had at least five GI tract samples and no known GI disease at death, were retrospectively selected. After a median post-mortem interval of about 9.5 hours, autopsy tissues were collected, including GI sites from esophagus to rectum, liver, skin, and lymphoid organs such as spleen. Autopsy specimens were bisected, with one portion flash-frozen in liquid nitrogen and the remainder formalin-fixed, and GI outer muscle layers were removed. To extract genomic DNA from frozen tissues, either the Mag-Bind Blood & Tissue DNA HDQ 96 Kit on a Chemagic 360 or the DNeasy Blood & Tissue Kit was used. Because of concern about red blood cell contamination, extracted DNA underwent additional purification with the Genomic DNA Clean & Concentrator-25 kit.

This clone has just a few counts. Its antigen is still unknown. No base quality values were provided; no much bigger clone lies one nucleotide off. CDR1 and CDR2 were assigned from the germline V gene as WSHSY and SAAADI. Measured from the cysteine to the phenylalanine, the CDR3 is 17 residues long. The entry retains the CDR3 DNA only, 51 bases that are in frame from base 1. The trim is 8 bases for V and 3 bases for J, with a gap of 24 bases between the germline ends. The chain links TRBV10-2 with TRBJ2-3, with no D gene named confidently. This receptor was obtained from a female donor older than 55 with lung cancer. Sequenced here: duodenum tissue, sampled at autopsy. The bases read TGCGCCAGCGCCTCGGTAGCAGCGACCCCAGCGACAGATACGCAGTATTTT. The translation is CASASVAATPATDTQYF.